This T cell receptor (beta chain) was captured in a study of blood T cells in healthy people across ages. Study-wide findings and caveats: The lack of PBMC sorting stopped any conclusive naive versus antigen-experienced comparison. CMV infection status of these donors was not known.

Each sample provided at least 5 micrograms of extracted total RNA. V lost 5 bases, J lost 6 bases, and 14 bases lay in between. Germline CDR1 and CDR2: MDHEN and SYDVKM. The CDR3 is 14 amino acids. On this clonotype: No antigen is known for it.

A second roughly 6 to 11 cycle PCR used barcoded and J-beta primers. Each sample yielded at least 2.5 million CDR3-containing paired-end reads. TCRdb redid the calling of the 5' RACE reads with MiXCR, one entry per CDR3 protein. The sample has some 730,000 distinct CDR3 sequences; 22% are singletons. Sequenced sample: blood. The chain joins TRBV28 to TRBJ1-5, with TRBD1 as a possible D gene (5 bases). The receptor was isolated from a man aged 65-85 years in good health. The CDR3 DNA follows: TGTGCCAGCAGTCCCGGGCTGGGGGGTCAGCCCCAGCATTTT. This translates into CASSPGLGGQPQHF. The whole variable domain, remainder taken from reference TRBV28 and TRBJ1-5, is DVKVTQSSRYLVKRTGEKVFLECVQDMDHENMFWYRQDPGLGLRLIYFSYDVKMKEKGDIPEGYSVSREKKERFSLILESASTNQTSMYLCASSPGLGGQPQHFGDGTRLSIL.